The 31 T cell receptor beta chains reported below all come from one sample, sequenced in a study of blood T cell repertoires in COVID-19. Only in-frame clones appear in the TCRdb table, and some are missing; sequencing was by immunoSEQ multiplex PCR. The sample includes 130,000 to 150,000 clones, approximately 88% of them seen just once. Input material: peripheral blood. The receptors originated from a woman aged 45-65 years with acute or convalescent COVID-19.

V is TRBV2 and J is TRBJ1-2, with TRBD1 matching over 8 bases. V lost 4 bases and J lost 2; bases outside the gene matches: 0. The CDR3 has 13 amino acids. Germline CDR1 SNHLY, CDR2 FYNNEI. CDR3 coding DNA: TGTGCCAGCAGTGGACAGGGGAACTATGGCTACACCTTC. This gives the protein CASSGQGNYGYTF.

CDR3 in amino acids: CASSLDGTSGNTIYF. CDR3 DNA: TGCGCCAGCAGCTTGGACGGTACCTCTGGAAACACCATATATTTT. The chain has TRBV5-1 and TRBJ1-3; no clear D. Trimming pared 0 bases from V and 0 bases from J, leaving 7 bases between. Germline V CDR1 and CDR2: SGHRS, YFSETQ. The CDR3 totals 15 residues.

The rearrangement uses TRBV24-1 and TRBJ2-5; 8 bases are a match to TRBD2. Germline assignment: CDR1 KGHDR and CDR2 SFDVKD. The V and J ends lost 4 bases and 5 bases, in that order; junction bases with no gene match: 5. The CDR3 length is 14 residues. The CDR3 nucleotides read TGTGCCACCAGTGACCTTGGGACTAGGGAGACCCAGTACTTC. Translated, it gives CATSDLGTRETQYF.

The chain combines TRBV18 with TRBJ2-5; D might be TRBD1 (6 bases). Germline CDR1 reads KGHSH; CDR2 reads LQKENI. The ends were cut back, 3 bases at V and 3 bases at J, with 11 bases in the middle. This CDR3 has 14 amino acids. The CDR3 spells CASSPQGREETQYF. In DNA, the CDR3 is TGTGCCAGCTCACCCCAGGGGCGAGAAGAGACCCAGTACTTC.

In its sample, this clone was seen once. The V call is TRBV5-1, the J call TRBJ1-1, with TRBD1 identical over 11 bases. CDR3 size: 16 residues. Germline CDR1 reads SGHRS; CDR2 reads YFSETQ. V shed 1 base, J shed 11 bases, and the junction held 13 bases outside the gene matches. The CDR3 is CASSLSGQGAGGMAFF. The CDR3 bases are TGCGCCAGCAGCTTGTCAGGACAGGGGGCCGGAGGTATGGCTTTCTTT.

There are a few counts of this clone. V gene TRBV7-8 combines with J gene TRBJ1-5; D possibly corresponds to TRBD1 (5 bases). Germline V lookup: CDR1 SGHVS, CDR2 FQNEAQ. V was shortened by 1 base and J by 4 bases, with 11 bases between the two germline ends. CDR3 length equals 15 residues. CDR3 DNA: TGTGCCAGCAGCTTAGGCAGGGTAGGGAATCAGCCCCAGCATTTT. Its translation: CASSLGRVGNQPQHF.

The chain is built from TRBV5-1 and TRBJ2-1; TRBD2 aligns across 16 bases. CDR1 is SGHRS, CDR2 YFSETQ, per germline. J lost 7 bases, V lost 4 bases, and 11 bases had no gene match. This CDR3 contains 18 residues. The CDR3: CASSLLTLGLAGGNEQFF. CDR3 in DNA: TGCGCCAGCAGCCTCCTCACCCTGGGACTAGCGGGAGGGAATGAGCAGTTCTTC. The variable domain in full, with the rest retrieved from reference TRBV5-1 and TRBJ2-1, is KAGVTQTPRYLIKTRGQQVTLSCSPISGHRSVSWYQQTPGQGLQFLFEYFSETQRNKGNFPGRFSGRQFSNSRSEMNVSTLELGDSALYLCASSLLTLGLAGGNEQFFGPGTRLTVL.

V usage is TRBV29-1 and J usage is TRBJ1-1, with D perhaps TRBD1 (6 bases). With 5 bases removed from V and 4 bases from J, the gap between germline ends came to 11 bases. In germline, CDR1 is SQVTM, CDR2 ANQGSEA. This CDR3 spans 12 amino acids. CDR3 in DNA: TGCAGCGTTACAAACAGGGTCACTGAAGCTTTCTTT. It codes for CSVTNRVTEAFF.

This clone was counted only a few times. The V call is TRBV12-3 or TRBV12-4, the J call TRBJ2-2; D may be TRBD1 (5 bases). The ends were cut back, 5 bases at V and 5 bases at J, with 6 bases in the middle. The CDR3 consists of 12 residues. CDR3 region: CASSQGTGELFF. The CDR3 region has the DNA TGTGCCAGCAGTCAGGGAACCGGGGAGCTGTTTTTT.

The chain recombines TRBV12-3 or TRBV12-4 with TRBJ2-2, with D unclear. This CDR3 contains 13 residues. Trimming left V 10 bases short and J 1 base short, with 10 bases between. The CDR3 sequence is CATSSWNTGELFF. Here the CDR3 DNA reads TGTGCCACCTCCTCGTGGAACACCGGGGAGCTGTTTTTT.

The CDR3 reads CASSGQGYTGELFF. DNA for the CDR3: TGTGCCAGCAGTGGGCAGGGATATACCGGGGAGCTGTTTTTT. The rearrangement links TRBV2 to TRBJ2-2, with D tentatively TRBD1 (5 bases). V gave up 4 bases and J gave up 5 bases, with 11 bases separating them. The CDR3 has 14 residues. Germline V gives CDR1 SNHLY, CDR2 FYNNEI.

The CDR3 nucleotides read TGTGCCAGCACCACCACGGGTTGGGAGGGCTACACCTTC. This encodes CASTTTGWEGYTF. This chain uses TRBV28 with TRBJ1-2; D is undetermined. Germline CDR1 MDHEN, CDR2 SYDVKM. The CDR3 totals 13 residues. The ends were cut back, 7 bases at V and 8 bases at J, with 17 bases in the middle.

The V call is TRBV3-1 (or the pseudogene TRBV3-2), the J call TRBJ1-4; D is uncertain. The CDR3 consists of 14 residues. The V gene lost 5 bases and the J gene lost 15 bases, with 22 bases spanning the gap. Looked up from germline, CDR1 is LGHDT and CDR2 is YNNKEL (reference sequence). The CDR3 loop reads CASSYGLIGGNLFF. Written as DNA, the CDR3 is TGTGCCAGCAGCTACGGACTTATCGGAGGAAATTTGTTTTTT.

The rearrangement joins TRBV11-2 to TRBJ1-2, with TRBD1 as a possible D gene (5 bases). The CDR3 is 14 residues long. CDR1 is SGHAT and CDR2 is FQNNGV in the germline V gene. Between the trimmed V and J ends, which lost 2 bases and 2 bases, there was a span of 9 bases. The CDR3 DNA follows: TGTGCCAGCAGCTTAATAAGGGGAAACTATGGCTACACCTTC. It codes for CASSLIRGNYGYTF.

The chain has TRBV10-1 and TRBJ2-3; no definite D call. V was clipped by 2 bases and J by 2 bases, with 5 bases between them. The germline gives CDR1 WNHNN, CDR2 SYGVQD (reference sequence). This CDR3 contains 13 residues. In DNA form, the CDR3 reads TGCGCCAGCAGTGAGACATACACAGATACGCAGTATTTT. This sequence encodes CASSETYTDTQYF.

The chain couples TRBV5-1 to TRBJ1-1; the D gene is possibly TRBD1 (6 bases). CDR1 SGHRS and CDR2 YFSETQ come from the germline V gene. The V gene lost 4 bases and the J gene lost 1 base, with 11 bases spanning the gap. The CDR3 loop spans 14 amino acids. CDR3 nucleotides: TGCGCCAGCAGCGCCAGGGGCGAGAACACTGAAGCTTTCTTT. Its protein is CASSARGENTEAFF.

V is TRBV6-5 and J is TRBJ1-5, with a tentative D call TRBD1 (6 bases). V lost 5 bases and J lost 2, with 13 bases in between. Per germline, CDR1 MNHEY and CDR2 SVGAGI. The CDR3 loop spans 15 amino acids. The CDR3 DNA reads as TGTGCCAGCAGTCCCAGGGGTTACGGCAATCAGCCCCAGCATTTT. This encodes CASSPRGYGNQPQHF.

V usage is TRBV7-9 and J usage is TRBJ2-7, with TRBD2 as a possible D gene (5 bases). The CDR3 runs to 14 residues. V shed 0 bases and J shed 5 bases, with 11 bases lying between them. Germline loops: CDR1 SEHNR, CDR2 FQNEAQ (reference sequence). The DNA for the CDR3 is TGTGCCAGCAGCTTAGCGGGAGCTGGCGACGAGCAGTACTTC. Residues: CASSLAGAGDEQYF.

This chain joins TRBV10-3 and TRBJ2-2; tentative D call: TRBD1 (5 bases). CDR3 length: 15 residues. The germline V gene has CDR1 ENHRY and CDR2 SYGVKD. Trimming removed 6 bases at V and 4 bases at J, with 15 bases between. The CDR3 spells CAIRADTGVTGELFF. DNA for the CDR3: TGTGCCATCAGGGCGGACACCGGTGTCACCGGGGAGCTGTTTTTT.

This chain joins TRBV30 and TRBJ2-1; tentative D call: TRBD2 (7 bases). The V and J ends lost 4 bases and 4 bases respectively, with 11 bases between them. Germline lookup yields CDR1 GTSNPN and CDR2 SVGIG (reference sequence). The CDR3 has 13 amino acids. CDR3 region: CAWNGGPYNEQFF. The CDR3, as DNA: TGTGCCTGGAACGGGGGGCCGTACAATGAGCAGTTCTTC.

V and J are TRBV5-1 and TRBJ1-1, with D tentatively TRBD1 (6 bases). V lost 3 bases and J 7 bases, leaving 16 bases between the germline ends. The CDR3 runs to 14 residues. Per the germline V gene, CDR1 is SGHRS and CDR2 is YFSETQ. CDR3 protein: CASSYVGTGNEAFF. The CDR3 DNA is TGCGCCAGCAGCTACGTCGGTACAGGGAATGAAGCTTTCTTT. Drawing the rest from reference TRBV5-1 and TRBJ1-1, the complete variable domain is KAGVTQTPRYLIKTRGQQVTLSCSPISGHRSVSWYQQTPGQGLQFLFEYFSETQRNKGNFPGRFSGRQFSNSRSEMNVSTLELGDSALYLCASSYVGTGNEAFFGQGTRLTVV.

This chain's CDR3 is CASSYDSTSLSYEQYF. CDR3 in DNA: TGTGCCAGCAGTTACGACAGCACTAGCCTCTCCTACGAGCAGTACTTC. The rearrangement uses TRBV6-5 and TRBJ2-7; D perhaps matches TRBD2 (6 bases). Germline V gene lookup returns CDR1 MNHEY and CDR2 SVGAGI. CDR3 length equals 16 residues. V lost 2 bases, J lost 0 bases, and 14 bases lay in between.

This clone was counted only a few times. Different DNA sequences within this sample yield the same CDR3. The chain couples TRBV11-2 to TRBJ1-2; TRBD1 is a possible D gene (6 bases). V was clipped by 1 base and J by 3 bases, with 6 bases between them. From germline, CDR1 is SGHAT and CDR2 FQNNGV. This CDR3 has 13 amino acids. The CDR3: CASSLGTDYGYTF. DNA of the CDR3: TGTGCCAGCAGCTTAGGGACAGACTATGGCTACACCTTC.

The CDR3 sequence: CASTTTGMDGTLHF. CDR3 sequence (DNA): TGTGCCAGTACTACGACAGGGATGGATGGAACCCTCCACTTT. The chain uses TRBV19 and TRBJ1-6; 7 nucleotides match TRBD1. The germline gives CDR1 LNHDA, CDR2 SQIVND (reference sequence). This CDR3 is 14 amino acids long. V dropped 7 bases and J dropped 14; count of bases not matched to a gene: 14.

The chain combines TRBV10-3 with TRBJ1-1; 9 positions agree with TRBD1. Germline V CDR1 and CDR2: ENHRY, SYGVKD. This CDR3 is built from 16 residues. Trimming took 4 bases from V and 1 from J; bases not matched to a gene: 7. As DNA, the CDR3 is TGTGCCATCAGTGTGGGTACGGGACAGGGGAACACTGAAGCTTTCTTT. This codes for CAISVGTGQGNTEAFF.

V gene TRBV2 combines with J gene TRBJ1-1; D is possibly TRBD1 (5 bases). The V gene lost 1 base and the J gene lost 4 bases, with 13 bases spanning the gap. CDR3 length equals 15 residues. Germline loops: CDR1 SNHLY, CDR2 FYNNEI. CDR3 protein: CASSEGVAGITEAFF. CDR3 coding DNA: TGTGCCAGCAGTGAAGGGGTAGCAGGGATCACTGAAGCTTTCTTT.

The chain recombines TRBV11-3 with TRBJ2-3; D might be TRBD2 (7 bases). The CDR3 spans 18 residues. Per the germline V gene, CDR1 is SGHNT and CDR2 is YENEEA. The V and J ends lost 2 bases and 2 bases respectively, with 20 bases between them. In nucleotides, the CDR3 is TGTGCCAGCAGCTTACGAGGGGGGGCTAGCGACTTCACAGATACGCAGTATTTT. Its translation: CASSLRGGASDFTDTQYF.

This chain joins TRBV2 and TRBJ1-3, with D possibly matching TRBD1 (5 bases). CDR1 and CDR2 (germline): SNHLY, FYNNEI. The V end was cut by 5 bases, the J end by 3 bases, with 8 bases between. The CDR3 length is 13 residues. The CDR3 coding sequence is TGTGCCAGCAGTAGGGGTTTTGGAAACACCATATATTTT. It yields the protein CASSRGFGNTIYF.

This clone was counted once. V and J are TRBV27 and TRBJ2-1; D may be TRBD2 (6 bases). The germline V and J ends were trimmed by 6 bases and 5 bases, with 20 bases remaining between them. The CDR3 has 16 residues. Germline loops: CDR1 MNHEY, CDR2 SMNVEV (reference sequence). The CDR3 nucleotides read TGTGCCAGCAGCCTGGCCGTTAGCGGAACGAACAATGAGCAGTTCTTC. Its translation is CASSLAVSGTNNEQFF.

V usage is TRBV27 and J usage is TRBJ2-5; 14 bases map to TRBD2. The V segment lost 2 bases and the J segment 6 bases; nucleotides outside the gene matches: 5. Per germline, CDR1 MNHEY and CDR2 SMNVEV (reference sequence). The CDR3 loop spans 16 amino acids. The DNA of the CDR3 is TGTGCCAGCAGTTTAGGGACTAGCGGGAGCAGGAAGACCCAGTACTTC. It yields the protein CASSLGTSGSRKTQYF.

This clone came up once. This chain links TRBV3-1 (or the pseudogene TRBV3-2) with TRBJ1-4; a possible D gene is TRBD1 (6 bases). Trimming took 4 bases from V and 8 from J, leaving 11 bases between them. CDR1 is LGHDT and CDR2 is YNNKEL in the germline V gene (reference sequence). The CDR3 is 13 amino acids. Here the CDR3 DNA reads TGTGCCAGCAGCCCAACCACAGGGGAAAAACTGTTTTTT. Translating gives CASSPTTGEKLFF.